This note documents a single TCR beta chain sequence. Its antigen is undetermined. The entry originates in a study of cytomegalovirus exposure and HLA in healthy donors. Study-wide results and caveats: Sequencing likely produced, as an artifact, a cluster of highly shared sequence variants.

Germline V lookup: CDR1 MGHRA, CDR2 YSYEKL. V shed 4 bases, J shed 4 bases, and the junction held 6 bases outside the gene matches. The CDR3 is 15 amino acids. In the PCR, 60 Vbeta and 13 Jbeta primers were used. The repertoire was sequenced with immunoSEQ multiplex PCR; TCRdb's copy has only in-frame clones and lacks some. The sample contains around 130,000 clones, roughly 82% of which appear only once. The chain recombines TRBV4-1 with TRBJ1-5, with 8 bases that match TRBD1. The source is a woman in her 40s in good health and CMV-seropositive. Sequencing was performed on PBMCs. The CDR3 loop is CASSPGQGGNQPQHF. The CDR3 coding sequence is TGCGCCAGCAGCCCAGGACAGGGCGGGAATCAGCCCCAGCATTTT.